This record looks at one T cell receptor beta chain sequence and its context. Its antigen remains unidentified. This entry comes from a study of OX40 agonist ivuxolimab in advanced cancers. Whole-study context: Ivuxolimab, an antibody acting as an agonist of OX40 (CD134), was used to treat patients. Findings and caveats of the study: Low normalized clonal expansion also occurred in some nonresponding patients. Average numbers of expanded clones were greater in CD8+ T cells than in CD4+. Partial responders at 0.1-3.0 mg/kg showed near-lowest clonal expansion.

Method: immunoSEQ multiplex PCR; TCRdb's copy keeps in-frame clones and lacks some. The sample has about 12,000 clones, 85% to 90% seen once; the top ten hold 49%. This CDR3 region has 16 residues. V shed 1 base and J 5 bases; nucleotides not matched to a gene: 7. The germline V gene has CDR1 SGHNT and CDR2 YENEEA. The source is an adult with an advanced solid tumor such as melanoma, head and neck, liver or kidney cancer. The starting material was CD4+ or CD8+ T cells sorted from blood, obtained in a trial of the OX40 agonist ivuxolimab. This chain links TRBV11-3 with TRBJ2-7; TRBD2 matches at 11 bases. This CDR3 reads CASSLVLAGAINEQYF. In nucleotides, the CDR3 is TGTGCCAGCAGCTTAGTACTAGCGGGAGCTATTAACGAGCAGTACTTC.